Reported below is one T cell receptor (beta chain). The antigen is unknown. This record belongs to a study of blood T cells in healthy people across ages. Primed by a sample-barcoded 5' primer and a J-beta primer mix, a second PCR proceeded for about 7 to 12 cycles. Via MiXCR, TCRdb re-called the 5' RACE reads, giving one row per CDR3 protein. This table has roughly 2 million distinct CDR3 sequences, roughly 50% appearing once. General observations from the study: Lack of knowledge of donor CMV status possibly confounded expanded clonotype changes. A strong correlation was found between TCR beta diversity and the percentage of naive T cells. Diversity estimated from one million T cells was considered an underestimate.

The sequenced sample consisted of blood. The sequence came from a woman between 40 and 55 years old in good health.

This chain's CDR3 is CSASGLAGRSSYNEQFF. In DNA form, the CDR3 reads TGCAGTGCTAGTGGCCTAGCGGGTCGGAGCTCCTACAATGAGCAGTTCTTC. This chain uses TRBV20-1 with TRBJ2-1; 8 bases map to TRBD2. From germline, CDR1 is DFQATT and CDR2 SNEGSKA (reference sequence). The V gene end was trimmed by 3 bases and the J gene end by 0 bases; junction bases not matched to a gene: 10. CDR3 size: 17 residues.